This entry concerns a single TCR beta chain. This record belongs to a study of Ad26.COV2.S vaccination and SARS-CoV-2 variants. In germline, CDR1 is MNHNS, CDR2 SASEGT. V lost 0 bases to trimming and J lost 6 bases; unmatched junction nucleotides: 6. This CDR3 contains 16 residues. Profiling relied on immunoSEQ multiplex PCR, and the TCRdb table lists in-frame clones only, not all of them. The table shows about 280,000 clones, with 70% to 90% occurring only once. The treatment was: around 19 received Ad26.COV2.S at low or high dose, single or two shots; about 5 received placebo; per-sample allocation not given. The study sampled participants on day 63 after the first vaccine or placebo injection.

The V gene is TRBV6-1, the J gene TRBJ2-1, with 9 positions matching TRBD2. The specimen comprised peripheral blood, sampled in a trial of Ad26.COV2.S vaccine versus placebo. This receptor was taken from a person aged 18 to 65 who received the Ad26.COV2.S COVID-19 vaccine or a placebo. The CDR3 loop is CASSEAGGGAFNEQFF. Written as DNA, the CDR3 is TGTGCCAGCAGTGAAGCGGGCGGGGGGGCCTTCAATGAGCAGTTCTTC.